This T cell receptor (beta chain) was retrieved from a study of blood T cell repertoires in COVID-19. Measured with immunoSEQ multiplex PCR; TCRdb has only the in-frame clones, and not every one. Of about 250,000 clones listed, more than 75% are singletons. The CDR3 has 19 residues. Germline V lookup: CDR1 GTSNPN, CDR2 SVGIG (reference sequence). V shed 2 bases, J shed 3 bases, and the junction held 20 bases outside the gene matches. Everyone who took part was roughly 18 to 90 years old, and they came from 20 to 25 US areas. Participant-reported clinical history was the basis for cohort assignment. The V call is TRBV30, the J call TRBJ2-7, with TRBD1 identical over 9 bases. The receptor was isolated from a woman between 45 and 65 years old who had recovered from COVID-19. Sequencing was done on a sample of PBMCs or T cells enriched from blood (not recorded which). CDR3 residues: CAWSLYTYRGRATSYEQYF. The CDR3 DNA reads TGTGCCTGGAGTTTGTACACCTACAGGGGGCGAGCCACGAGCTACGAGCAGTACTTC.